This T cell receptor beta chain was retrieved from a study of T cells after yellow fever vaccination. About the research overall: The fractions with low cell numbers were processed using SMART-Seq v4 Ultra Low Input. Study-level points and caveats: Researchers cautioned that FACS-sorted repertoires could harbor abundant clonotypes contaminating from the bulk population. After the booster, 96% of CD4 and more than 85% of CD8 primary-response clones were re-detected.

CDR1 is LGHNA, CDR2 YSLEER, per germline. Trimming shortened V by 4 bases and J by 8 bases, and 18 bases separated the two germline ends. The CDR3 consists of 15 residues. The authors made TCR cDNA by 5'RACE template switching, adding a universal primer site and UMIs. TCRdb independently ran MiXCR on the 5' RACE reads; one entry per CDR3 protein. Of about 630,000 distinct CDR3 sequences in the sample, roughly an eighth were seen once. This clonotype has a handful of counts. Its cognate antigen is unknown. This clonotype was sampled from a man younger than 45 who received the YFV17D yellow fever vaccine. The chain joins TRBV4-3 to TRBJ2-1; possible D gene TRBD1, 5 bases. The sequences come from PBMCs, collected on the day of the yellow fever booster vaccination. The CDR3 loop is CASSPAANQGDEQFF. The CDR3 nucleotides read TGCGCCAGCAGCCCGGCTGCGAATCAAGGGGATGAGCAGTTCTTC.